Listed below are T cell receptor beta chains from one sample, sequenced in a study of T-cell memory formation after mild COVID-19. In TCRdb, the 5' RACE reads were re-called with MiXCR into one record per CDR3 protein. The repertoire holds hundreds of thousands of distinct CDR3 sequences, 20% to 25% seen once, with roughly 23% in the top ten. Sequencing was performed on PBMCs or a T cell subset sorted from them (not recorded which). These receptors came from a man aged 18 to 35 who had mild COVID-19 (a few samples of this study predate the infection). Cell type and time point are not known. The CDR3 runs from the conserved cysteine through the conserved F or W. The D gene is left open where the match is weak. Clone size appears in some rows only: once, few, many, or a class for an expanded clone.

D gene: TRBD1; V gene: TRBV19; clone size: NA; J gene: TRBJ1-5; CDR3 DNA: TGTGCCAGTAGTAGATCAGGACAGGGTAGCAATCAGCCCCAGCATTTT; CDR3 protein: CASSRSGQGSNQPQHF
D gene: TRBD1; V gene: TRBV14; clone size: NA; J gene: TRBJ2-7; CDR3 DNA: TGTGCCAGCAATGATCCAGGGGGTTACGAGCAGTACTTC; CDR3 protein: CASNDPGGYEQYF
D gene: NA; V gene: TRBV14; clone size: few; J gene: TRBJ1-4; CDR3 DNA: TGTGCCAGCAGCCGGACGGTATACTATGAAAAACTGTTTTTT; CDR3 protein: CASSRTVYYEKLFF
D gene: NA; V gene: TRBV5-4; clone size: NA; J gene: TRBJ1-4; CDR3 DNA: TGTGCCAGCAGCCCGGGACCGCCGTCTAATGAAAAACTGTTTTTT; CDR3 protein: CASSPGPPSNEKLFF
D gene: NA; V gene: TRBV12-3/TRBV12-4; clone size: NA; J gene: TRBJ1-2; CDR3 DNA: TGTGCCAGCAGTCCCACCAGGGAGGTTACTTCTAATGGCTACACCTTC; CDR3 protein: CASSPTREVTSNGYTF
D gene: NA; V gene: TRBV27; clone size: few; J gene: TRBJ2-5; CDR3 DNA: TGTGCCAGCAGCCCCCGTCGGGGGCGGGGGGAGACCCAGTACTTC; CDR3 protein: CASSPRRGRGETQYF
D gene: NA; V gene: TRBV6-2/TRBV6-3; clone size: NA; J gene: TRBJ2-6; CDR3 DNA: TGTGCCACCCCCGCGAGCTCTGGGGCCAACGTCCTGACTTTC; CDR3 protein: CATPASSGANVLTF
D gene: NA; V gene: TRBV4-3; clone size: NA; J gene: TRBJ1-2; CDR3 DNA: TGCGCCAGCAGCCGGACAGCAAATAACTATGGCTACACCTTC; CDR3 protein: CASSRTANNYGYTF
D gene: NA; V gene: TRBV20-1; clone size: NA; J gene: TRBJ1-5; CDR3 DNA: TGCAGTGCTCGGGGGCCGTCGCAGCCCCAGCATTTT; CDR3 protein: CSARGPSQPQHF
D gene: NA; V gene: TRBV7-2; clone size: NA; J gene: TRBJ2-5; CDR3 DNA: TGTGCCAGCAGTTCGGAACAGGGGGGGGAGACCCAGTACTTC; CDR3 protein: CASSSEQGGETQYF
D gene: NA; V gene: TRBV15; clone size: NA; J gene: TRBJ1-5; CDR3 DNA: TGTGCCACCAGCAGAGTTCCGGGGCATCAGCCCCAGCATTTT; CDR3 protein: CATSRVPGHQPQHF
D gene: NA; V gene: TRBV20-1; clone size: NA; J gene: TRBJ2-5; CDR3 DNA: TGCAGTGCCTATATTCCGGGACGGCAAGAGACCCAGTACTTC; CDR3 protein: CSAYIPGRQETQYF
D gene: NA; V gene: TRBV12-3/TRBV12-4; clone size: NA; J gene: TRBJ1-1; CDR3 DNA: TGTGCCAGCAGTCCCTTTTTGGAGGGGGGCACTGAAGCTTTCTTT; CDR3 protein: CASSPFLEGGTEAFF
D gene: NA; V gene: TRBV20-1; clone size: many; J gene: TRBJ2-5; CDR3 DNA: TGCAGTGCTAGAGATCCGTCGCTGGGGGTCCGGGAGACCCAGTACTTC; CDR3 protein: CSARDPSLGVRETQYF
D gene: NA; V gene: TRBV7-2; clone size: few; J gene: TRBJ1-2; CDR3 DNA: TGTGCCAGCAGCTTTGGTTCGACTAACTATGGCTACACCTTC; CDR3 protein: CASSFGSTNYGYTF
D gene: TRBD2; V gene: TRBV4-1; clone size: NA; J gene: TRBJ2-5; CDR3 DNA: TGCGCCAGCCGCCATAGCGGGGGGGCCGGCGAGACCCAGTACTTC; CDR3 protein: CASRHSGGAGETQYF
D gene: NA; V gene: TRBV15; clone size: NA; J gene: TRBJ1-5; CDR3 DNA: TGTGCCACCAGCAGAGATCTGGGGGCGAATCAGCCCCAGCATTTT; CDR3 protein: CATSRDLGANQPQHF
D gene: NA; V gene: TRBV6-2/TRBV6-3; clone size: once; J gene: TRBJ1-1; CDR3 DNA: TGTGCCAGCAGTTACTCGAATCAGGGGTACACTGAAGCTTTCTTT; CDR3 protein: CASSYSNQGYTEAFF
D gene: NA; V gene: TRBV4-1; clone size: NA; J gene: TRBJ2-1; CDR3 DNA: TGCGCCAGCAGCCAAGTTCGGGGGCAGGAGGATGAGCAGTTCTTC; CDR3 protein: CASSQVRGQEDEQFF
D gene: TRBD2; V gene: TRBV7-3; clone size: few; J gene: TRBJ2-7; CDR3 DNA: TGTGCCAGCAGCAGAGGTACTGGGAGGGATGCCTACGAGCAGTACTTC; CDR3 protein: CASSRGTGRDAYEQYF
D gene: NA; V gene: TRBV7-9; clone size: few; J gene: TRBJ2-7; CDR3 DNA: TGTGCCAGCAGATCAGTCATGAGGGCCGAGCAGTACTTC; CDR3 protein: CASRSVMRAEQYF
D gene: NA; V gene: TRBV28; clone size: few; J gene: TRBJ1-3; CDR3 DNA: TGTGCCAGCAGACATCCTGGAAACACCATATATTTT; CDR3 protein: CASRHPGNTIYF
D gene: NA; V gene: TRBV4-3; clone size: few; J gene: TRBJ1-4; CDR3 DNA: TGCGCCAGCAGCCAAGACCTGTCTCTCAAGACCAGGGCAACTAATGAAAAACTGTTTTTT; CDR3 protein: CASSQDLSLKTRATNEKLFF
D gene: NA; V gene: TRBV10-3; clone size: NA; J gene: TRBJ1-3; CDR3 DNA: TGTGCCATCAGTGCGAGGCCTGACCACTCTGGAAACACCATATATTTT; CDR3 protein: CAISARPDHSGNTIYF
D gene: NA; V gene: TRBV7-3; clone size: few; J gene: TRBJ2-1; CDR3 DNA: TGTGCCAGCAGCTCCCGAATTCAAAATGAGCAGTTCTTC; CDR3 protein: CASSSRIQNEQFF
D gene: TRBD1; V gene: TRBV5-1; clone size: many; J gene: TRBJ1-1; CDR3 DNA: TGCGCCAGCAGCTTCTATGGGACAGGGGCCGCTTTCTTT; CDR3 protein: CASSFYGTGAAFF
D gene: TRBD1; V gene: TRBV19; clone size: few; J gene: TRBJ1-1; CDR3 DNA: TGTGCCAGTAGTCCCGACAGGGGACGTATAGCGGAAGCTTTCTTT; CDR3 protein: CASSPDRGRIAEAFF
D gene: TRBD2; V gene: TRBV4-1; clone size: NA; J gene: TRBJ2-7; CDR3 DNA: TGCGCCAGCGGACTGGGGGGGGACGAGCAGTACTTC; CDR3 protein: CASGLGGDEQYF
D gene: NA; V gene: TRBV4-1; clone size: few; J gene: TRBJ1-5; CDR3 DNA: TGCGCCAGCAGCCAAGAATGGGATTATAGCAATCAGCCCCAGCATTTT; CDR3 protein: CASSQEWDYSNQPQHF
D gene: NA; V gene: TRBV5-1; clone size: NA; J gene: TRBJ2-3; CDR3 DNA: TGCGCCAGCAGCTTGGAAGGGTGGTCAGATACGCAGTATTTT; CDR3 protein: CASSLEGWSDTQYF
D gene: NA; V gene: TRBV29-1; clone size: NA; J gene: TRBJ2-6; CDR3 DNA: TGCAGCGTTGGTCAGGAAACTGTGGCCAACGTCCTGACTTTC; CDR3 protein: CSVGQETVANVLTF
D gene: NA; V gene: TRBV5-3; clone size: once; J gene: TRBJ2-1; CDR3 DNA: TGTGCCAGAAGTCCACCCCCGACCCCTAGCTCCTACAATGAGCAGTTCTTC; CDR3 protein: CARSPPPTPSSYNEQFF
D gene: NA; V gene: TRBV6-5; clone size: few; J gene: TRBJ2-3; CDR3 DNA: TGTGCCAGCGGGGGGAACACAGATACGCAGTATTTT; CDR3 protein: CASGGNTDTQYF
D gene: TRBD1; V gene: TRBV6-5; clone size: few; J gene: TRBJ1-2; CDR3 DNA: TGTGCCAGCGGACAGGGTCATGGCTACACCTTC; CDR3 protein: CASGQGHGYTF
D gene: NA; V gene: TRBV18; clone size: NA; J gene: TRBJ2-5; CDR3 DNA: TGTGCCAGCTCACCACGAGTGGAGACCCAGTACTTC; CDR3 protein: CASSPRVETQYF
D gene: TRBD1; V gene: TRBV14; clone size: few; J gene: TRBJ1-6; CDR3 DNA: TGTGCCAGCAGCCAATTAGGACAGGGTTTTAATTCACCCCTCCACTTT; CDR3 protein: CASSQLGQGFNSPLHF
D gene: NA; V gene: TRBV2; clone size: NA; J gene: TRBJ1-4; CDR3 DNA: TGTGCCAGCAGTGAAGAGGGGGAAAAACTGTTTTTT; CDR3 protein: CASSEEGEKLFF